These T cell receptor beta chains were read from a single sample in a study of STAT5B mutations in CD4+ large granular lymphocyte leukemia. Produced via immunoSEQ multiplex PCR; TCRdb's table is partial and in-frame only. The table includes fewer than 40,000 clones, roughly 82% detected once. The sequencing sample was made of CD4+ T cells from blood buffy coats. Source of these receptors: a human donor in good health. Both conserved end residues are part of each CDR3. D genes are given only for firm matches. Clone size is shown for a subset of rows, as once, few, many or a class of expanded clone.

>TRBJ1-2|once|14|NA|TRBV9
CASSVSQGSHGYTF
TGTGCCAGCAGCGTATCGCAGGGGAGCCATGGCTACACCTTC
>TRBJ2-2|NA|15|TRBD1|TRBV5-8
CASRPTGEITGELFF
TGTGCCAGCAGGCCGACAGGGGAAATCACCGGGGAGCTGTTTTTT
>TRBJ2-7|NA|13|TRBD1|TRBV5-8
CASSLGQGDEQYF
TGTGCCAGCAGCTTGGGACAGGGTGACGAGCAGTACTTC
>TRBJ2-2|NA|15|NA|TRBV9
CASSVGRSYTGELFF
TGTGCCAGCAGCGTAGGTCGCAGCTACACCGGGGAGCTGTTTTTT
>TRBJ1-4|NA|14|NA|TRBV4-2
CASSQGGAGEKLFF
TGTGCCAGCAGCCAAGGGGGGGCCGGTGAAAAACTGTTTTTT
>TRBJ1-1|few|13|NA|TRBV6-5
CASSYAQETEAFF
TGTGCCAGCAGTTATGCTCAGGAGACTGAAGCTTTCTTT
>TRBJ1-3|NA|13|NA|TRBV30
CAWSVQSGNTIYF
TGTGCCTGGAGTGTACAGTCTGGAAACACCATATATTTT
>TRBJ1-1|NA|14|NA|TRBV7-9
CASTHRGGAPEAFF
TGTGCCAGCACCCATAGGGGAGGGGCCCCTGAAGCTTTCTTT
>TRBJ1-2|NA|12|NA|TRBV27
CASSSVSDGYTF
TGTGCCAGCAGTTCGGTTTCCGACGGCTACACCTTC
>TRBJ2-7|few|14|NA|TRBV5-1
CASSGTPEAYEQYF
TGCGCCAGCAGCGGGACTCCCGAGGCCTACGAGCAGTACTTC
>TRBJ1-4|once|15|TRBD1|TRBV7-9
CASSSTTGDFEKLFF
TGTGCCAGCAGCTCGACGACAGGGGACTTTGAAAAACTGTTTTTT
>TRBJ2-7|NA|15|TRBD1|TRBV4-1
CASSRPGQGLGEQYF
TGCGCCAGCAGTCGACCGGGACAGGGGTTGGGCGAGCAGTACTTC
>TRBJ1-2|few|16|NA|TRBV11-2
CASRSPQGALGYGYTF
TGTGCCAGCAGATCCCCCCAGGGCGCCTTAGGCTATGGCTACACCTTC
>TRBJ1-1|NA|13|NA|TRBV25-1
CASSEYAYTEAFF
TGTGCCAGCAGTGAATACGCCTACACTGAAGCTTTCTTT
>TRBJ2-5|NA|16|TRBD2|TRBV25-1
CASSSLAGAVQETQYF
TGTGCCAGCAGTTCACTAGCGGGGGCCGTCCAAGAGACCCAGTACTTC
>TRBJ1-1|NA|14|NA|TRBV19
CASSKRGRELEAFF
TGTGCCAGTAGTAAAAGGGGGAGGGAACTTGAAGCTTTCTTT
>TRBJ1-2|NA|15|TRBD1|TRBV5-6
CASSRSDRGLGGYTF
TGTGCCAGCAGCCGGAGCGACAGGGGGCTCGGTGGCTACACCTTC
>TRBJ2-5|NA|15|TRBD2|TRBV6-5
CASSRTSGGAYEQYF
TGTGCCAGCAGCCGGACTAGCGGGGGGGCCTATGAGCAGTACTTC
>TRBJ2-5|NA|14|TRBD2|TRBV10-2
CASTRSGSGETQYF
TGCGCCAGCACACGTAGCGGGAGCGGTGAGACCCAGTACTTC
>TRBJ2-1|NA|14|NA|TRBV5-4
CASSLEGPKDEQFF
TGTGCCAGCAGCTTGGAAGGGCCTAAGGATGAGCAGTTCTTC
>TRBJ2-2|NA|14|TRBD1|TRBV7-2
CASSGDSATGELFF
TGTGCCAGCAGCGGGGACAGCGCTACCGGGGAGCTGTTTTTT
>TRBJ1-1|few|15|NA|TRBV18
CASSPPFLGNTEAFF
TGTGCCAGCTCACCACCGTTTCTGGGGAACACTGAAGCTTTCTTT
>TRBJ1-5|few|13|NA|TRBV7-9
CASSSNRAQPQHF
TGTGCCAGCAGCTCCAACAGGGCTCAGCCCCAGCATTTT
>TRBJ2-3|NA|11|NA|TRBV29-1
CSVSYGDTQYF
TGCAGCGTTTCCTATGGGGATACGCAGTATTTT
>TRBJ2-3|once|14|NA|TRBV27
CASSFSISTDTQYF
TGTGCCAGCAGTTTTAGTATTAGCACAGATACGCAGTATTTT
>TRBJ1-1|few|15|TRBD1|TRBV29-1
CSVDTPTGLNTEAFF
TGCAGCGTTGATACTCCGACAGGGTTGAACACTGAAGCTTTCTTT
>TRBJ1-5|NA|13|NA|TRBV18
CASSPNGNQPQHF
TGTGCCAGCTCACCAAACGGGAATCAGCCCCAGCATTTT
>TRBJ2-7|NA|13|NA|TRBV5-4
CASSSTGWDEQYF
TGTGCCAGCAGCTCAACCGGTTGGGACGAGCAGTACTTC
>TRBJ1-4|NA|11|NA|TRBV6-1
CASSLPGTPIW
TGTGCCAGCAGTTTACCCGGGACCCCTATTTGG
>TRBJ1-2|NA|15|TRBD1|TRBV18
CASSPLDREDYGYTF
TGTGCCAGCTCACCATTGGACAGGGAAGACTATGGCTACACCTTC
>TRBJ2-1|once|18|TRBD2|TRBV29-1
CSVEDRLAGTNLYNEQFF
TGCAGCGTTGAAGATCGGCTAGCCGGGACTAATCTTTACAATGAGCAGTTCTTC
>TRBJ2-2|NA|13|NA|TRBV10-1
CASSPGPTGELFF
TGCGCCAGCAGTCCTGGACCCACCGGGGAGCTGTTTTTT
>TRBJ1-1|few|16|TRBD1|TRBV9
CASSAGTGRGNTEAFF
TGTGCCAGCAGCGCCGGGACAGGGAGGGGGAACACTGAAGCTTTCTTT
>TRBJ1-1|NA|14|NA|TRBV5-1
CASSRLGGNTEAFF
TGCGCCAGCAGCCGACTGGGGGGGAACACTGAAGCTTTCTTT
>TRBJ1-2|NA|16|TRBD1|TRBV9
CASSGGQLGLSYGYTF
TGTGCCAGCAGCGGGGGACAGTTGGGATTGAGCTATGGCTACACCTTC
>TRBJ2-2|NA|19|NA|TRBV14
CASSPRDKYIRANTGELFF
TGTGCCAGCAGCCCGCGGGACAAATACATCCGAGCGAACACCGGGGAGCTGTTTTTT
>TRBJ1-2|few|13|NA|TRBV18
CASSQGGNYGYTF
TGTGCCAGCTCACAGGGAGGGAACTATGGCTACACCTTC
>TRBJ2-1|NA|17|TRBD2|TRBV10-3
CAISAGTSGRDYNEQFF
TGTGCCATCAGTGCCGGGACTAGCGGGAGGGACTACAATGAGCAGTTCTTC
>TRBJ1-4|NA|14|NA|TRBV28
CASSSRATNEKLFF
TGTGCCAGCAGTTCTCGAGCAACTAATGAAAAACTGTTTTTT
>TRBJ2-2|NA|14|NA|TRBV2
CASSMVTNTGELFF
TGTGCCAGCAGTATGGTTACGAACACCGGGGAGCTGTTTTTT
>TRBJ1-2|NA|13|NA|TRBV5-5
CASSLSTGAGYTF
TGTGCCAGCAGCTTGTCGACAGGTGCTGGCTACACCTTC
>TRBJ2-7|NA|16|NA|TRBV5-1
CASSLVGGRTPAEQYF
TGCGCCAGCAGCTTGGTAGGCGGCAGGACGCCGGCGGAGCAGTACTTC
>TRBJ2-7|NA|14|TRBD2|TRBV6-5
CASSPGLAKDEQYF
TGTGCCAGCAGTCCGGGACTAGCCAAGGACGAGCAGTACTTC
>TRBJ1-5|NA|16|NA|TRBV6-1
CASSEGARLGNQPQHF
TGTGCCAGCAGTGAAGGGGCCAGGCTCGGAAATCAGCCCCAGCATTTT
>TRBJ1-2|NA|16|NA|TRBV19
CASSQRAGSLDYGYTF
TGTGCCAGTAGTCAACGCGCAGGGTCCCTGGACTATGGCTACACCTTC
>TRBJ1-1|NA|15|NA|TRBV7-9
CASSFPGTGAFGTFF
TGTGCCAGCAGCTTTCCCGGGACGGGTGCTTTTGGGACTTTCTTT
>TRBJ2-6|NA|16|NA|TRBV25-1
CASSAYQGSGANVLTF
TGTGCCAGCAGTGCATATCAGGGTTCTGGGGCCAACGTCCTGACTTTC
>TRBJ2-4|NA|14|TRBD1|TRBV14
CASSRSRDRNIQYF
TGTGCCAGCAGCCGCTCCCGGGACAGAAACATTCAGTACTTC
>TRBJ1-1|NA|14|TRBD1|TRBV30
CAWRGDSLNTEAFF
TGTGCCTGGAGGGGGGACAGCCTGAACACTGAAGCTTTCTTT
>TRBJ1-2|NA|14|NA|TRBV7-9
CASSLMGTNYGYTF
TGTGCCAGCAGCTTAATGGGGACTAACTATGGCTACACCTTC
>TRBJ1-1|NA|14|NA|TRBV5-4
CASSLDSGYSEAFF
TGTGCCAGCAGCTTGGACTCAGGGTATAGTGAAGCTTTCTTT
>TRBJ1-6|NA|15|TRBD1|TRBV18
CASSPGTALNSPLHF
TGTGCCAGCTCACCGGGGACAGCCCTTAATTCACCCCTCCACTTT
>TRBJ2-3|NA|16|TRBD1|TRBV30
CAWSGQGIGRWDTQYF
TGTGCCTGGAGTGGACAGGGGATAGGCCGGTGGGATACGCAGTATTTT
>TRBJ1-2|NA|13|NA|TRBV30
CAWSAGANYGYTF
TGTGCCTGGAGTGCGGGGGCTAACTATGGCTACACCTTC
>TRBJ2-5|NA|13|NA|TRBV11-2
CASSLGLQETQYF
TGTGCCAGCAGCTTGGGACTCCAAGAGACCCAGTACTTC